Reported below is one TCR beta chain. Enrollment of patients from Seattle took place during active infection, with longitudinal follow-up. This entry belongs to a study of blood T cell repertoires in COVID-19. V gave up 0 bases and J gave up 3 bases; unmatched junction bases: 4. CDR3 size: 15 residues. From germline, CDR1 is MNHEY and CDR2 SVGAGI. The protocol was immunoSEQ multiplex PCR, while the TCRdb copy is restricted to in-frame clones and leaves out a portion. The data show just over 300,000 clones, 89% seen once. This rearrangement joins TRBV6-5 to TRBJ2-7, with 8 bases identical to TRBD1. The TCR was taken from a woman aged 25 to 39 with COVID-19, enrolled during active disease. Sequencing input: peripheral blood. DNA for the CDR3: TGTGCCAGCAGTTACTCCCGGGACAGGAACTACGAGCAGTACTTC. Protein product: CASSYSRDRNYEQYF.